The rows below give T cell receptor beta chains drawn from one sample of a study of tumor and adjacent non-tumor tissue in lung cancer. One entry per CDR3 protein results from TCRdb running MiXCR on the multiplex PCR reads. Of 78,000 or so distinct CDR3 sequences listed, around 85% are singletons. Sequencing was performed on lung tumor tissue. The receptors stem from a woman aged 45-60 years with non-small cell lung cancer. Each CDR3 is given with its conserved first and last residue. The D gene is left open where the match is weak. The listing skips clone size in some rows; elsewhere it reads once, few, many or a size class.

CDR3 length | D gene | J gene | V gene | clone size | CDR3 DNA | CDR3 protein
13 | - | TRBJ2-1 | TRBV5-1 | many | TGCGCCAGCAGCTTGTTGGGTTCGAATGAGCAGTTCTTC | CASSLLGSNEQFF
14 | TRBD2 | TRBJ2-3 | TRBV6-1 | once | TGTGTCAGTAGTAGCGGGAGGGGCACAGATACGCATTATTTT | CVSSSGRGTDTHYF
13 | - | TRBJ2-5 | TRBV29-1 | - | TGCAGCGTTGCGGGCGCCGGTTTGGATGCCCAGTACTTC | CSVAGAGLDAQYF
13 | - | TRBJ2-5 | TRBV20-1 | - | TGTAGTGTTAGACAGCCTCTACAAGAGACCCAGTACTTC | CSVRQPLQETQYF
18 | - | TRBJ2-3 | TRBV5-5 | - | TGTGCCAGCAGCACCGGACCAGCGATATCTAGTGGGACAGATACGCAGTATTTT | CASSTGPAISSGTDTQYF
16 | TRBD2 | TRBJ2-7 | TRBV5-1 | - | TGCGCCAGCAGCCCAGGCCTGACTAGCGGGAGTGCCGAGCAGTACTTC | CASSPGLTSGSAEQYF
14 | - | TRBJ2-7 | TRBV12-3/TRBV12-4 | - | TGTGCCAGCAGATTTTCGACAGGTCTAGTGGAGCAGTACTTC | CASRFSTGLVEQYF
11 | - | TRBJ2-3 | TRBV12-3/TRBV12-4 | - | TGTGCCAGCAACCAAAGAGATACGCAGTATTTT | CASNQRDTQYF
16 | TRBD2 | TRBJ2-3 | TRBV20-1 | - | TGTAGTACCGCGAGGGGGTTCGGGGGGGGCACAGATACGCAGTATTTT | CSTARGFGGGTDTQYF
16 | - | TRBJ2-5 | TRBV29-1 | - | TGCAGTGTTGCGGTCAATAGCGAGAGGGTTGTGGAGACCCAGTACTTC | CSVAVNSERVVETQYF
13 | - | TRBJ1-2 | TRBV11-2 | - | TGTGCCAGTAGCCACGGACACTTCGGTGGCTACACTTTC | CASSHGHFGGYTF
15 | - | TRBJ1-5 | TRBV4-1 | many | TGCGCCAGCAGCCCCGGGGGTGGTCCTGGTCAGCCCCAGCATTTT | CASSPGGGPGQPQHF
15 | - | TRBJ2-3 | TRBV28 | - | TGTGCCAGCAAATTTTACTCACTAGCCACAGATACGCAGTATTTT | CASKFYSLATDTQYF
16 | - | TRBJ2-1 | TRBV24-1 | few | TGTGCCACCAGTAAGGCCAGCAGCAGATCCTATAGTGAGCAGTCCTTC | CATSKASSRSYSEQSF
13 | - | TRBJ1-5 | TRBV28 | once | TGTGCCTGCAGGGCCAATAGCAATCTGCCCCAGCATTTT | CACRANSNLPQHF
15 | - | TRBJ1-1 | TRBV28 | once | TGTGCCAGCAGTTTGCGTAGTCTGAGGGGAACTGAAGCTATCTTT | CASSLRSLRGTEAIF
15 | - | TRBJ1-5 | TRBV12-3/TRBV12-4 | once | TGTGCTAGCAGTTTAGTACAGGCGTCGGGAGAGCCCCAGGATTTT | CASSLVQASGEPQDF
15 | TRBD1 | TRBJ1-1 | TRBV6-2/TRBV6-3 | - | TGTACCAGCTGTGGTGACAGGGGCGGGTACACTGAAGCTATCTTT | CTSCGDRGGYTEAIF
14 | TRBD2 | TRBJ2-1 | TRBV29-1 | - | TGCGGCGTTGTACTAGCGGGAGGGGACAATGATCAGTTCTTC | CGVVLAGGDNDQFF
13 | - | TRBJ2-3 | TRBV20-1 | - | TGCAGTGCGCGAAGCGGGACAATAAATACGCCGTATTTT | CSARSGTINTPYF
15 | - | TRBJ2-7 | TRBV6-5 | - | TGTGCCAGCAGGCCGTTATTGCGGAACTCCTACGAGCAGAACTTC | CASRPLLRNSYEQNF
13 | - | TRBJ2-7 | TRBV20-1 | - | TGCAGTGCTTCTTCGGTTACGTCCTACGAGAGGTACTTC | CSASSVTSYERYF
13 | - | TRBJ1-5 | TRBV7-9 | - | TGTGCCAGCAGCGGTGGTAGCAATCAGTCCCAGCATTTT | CASSGGSNQSQHF
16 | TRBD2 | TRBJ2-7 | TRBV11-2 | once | TGCGCCAGCAGGCTAAGAGGACTAGTGGTCTTGGACGAGCAGTACTTC | CASRLRGLVVLDEQYF
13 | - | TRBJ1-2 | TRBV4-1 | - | TGCGCCAGCAGCCGCGGCAGGGGTGGCGCTTACACCTTC | CASSRGRGGAYTF
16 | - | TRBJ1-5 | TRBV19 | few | TGTGCCAGTAGTACCCAAGCCCTGGGGGCTCATCGGCCCCAGCATTTT | CASSTQALGAHRPQHF
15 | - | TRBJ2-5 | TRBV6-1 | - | TGTGCCAGCGGCGGATTAGCTTCTCTCCAAGAGACCCAGTACTTC | CASGGLASLQETQYF
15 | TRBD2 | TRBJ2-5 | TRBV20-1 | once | TGCAGTGCTCCACCGGGAGGGGATAGACATGAGACCCAATACTTC | CSAPPGGDRHETQYF
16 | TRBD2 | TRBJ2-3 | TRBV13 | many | TGTGCCAGCAGCTTAGGAGATAGCGGGAGGGCAGATACGCAGTATTTT | CASSLGDSGRADTQYF
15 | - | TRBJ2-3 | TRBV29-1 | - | TGTAGCGTCGTCCTATCTCTCGGACCTGCGGTGACGCAGTATTTT | CSVVLSLGPAVTQYF
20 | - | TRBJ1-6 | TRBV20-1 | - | TGCAGCGCTCGACGGATTGGGGTCGTGTCTCGGGCGGAGCAGGAATCAACCCTCCACTTT | CSARRIGVVSRAEQESTLHF
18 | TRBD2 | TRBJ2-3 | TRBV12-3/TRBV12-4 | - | TGTGCCATCAGTTTCCACACCCTTAGCGGGAGGCTGGGAGATACGCAGTATTTT | CAISFHTLSGRLGDTQYF
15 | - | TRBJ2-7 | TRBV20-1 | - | TGCAATGCTAGATCAATCGAGCAACCCTCCTACGAGCAGTACTTC | CNARSIEQPSYEQYF
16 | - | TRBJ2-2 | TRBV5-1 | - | TGCGCCAGCAGCTTGGTTCATGGTGGCCCCACCTGGGAGCTGTTTTTT | CASSLVHGGPTWELFF
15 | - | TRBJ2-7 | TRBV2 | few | TGTGCCAGCAGTGAAAGCTGGGCTAACTCCTACGAGCTGTACTTC | CASSESWANSYELYF
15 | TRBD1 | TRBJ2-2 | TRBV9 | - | TGTGCCAGCAGCGGAGGGACAGGGGGCACCAGGGAGCTGTTTTTT | CASSGGTGGTRELFF
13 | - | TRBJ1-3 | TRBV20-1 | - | TGCGGTGCTAAGCAACAGTCCGGAAACACCATATATTTT | CGAKQQSGNTIYF
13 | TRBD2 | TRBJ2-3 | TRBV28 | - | TGTGCCAGTAGTTTAAGGCTAGCGGATACGCGGTATTTT | CASSLRLADTRYF
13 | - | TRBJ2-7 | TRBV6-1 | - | TGTGCCACTTCCGGGGTCACATTCTACGAGCAGTACTTC | CATSGVTFYEQYF
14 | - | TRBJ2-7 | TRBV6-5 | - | TGTGCCAGCAGATGGAACAGTCGGACTTACGAGGAGTACTTC | CASRWNSRTYEEYF
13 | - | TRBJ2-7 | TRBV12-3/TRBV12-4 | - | TGTGCCTGCAGTTTAGACAAAATCTACGAGCAGTACTTC | CACSLDKIYEQYF
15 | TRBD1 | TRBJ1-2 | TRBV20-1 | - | TGCAGTACTATACCGGGACAGGTGTTTTATTATGGCTACACCTTC | CSTIPGQVFYYGYTF
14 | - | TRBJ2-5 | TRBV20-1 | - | TGCAGTGTTCAAGGCAGGGAGTACCAAGAGACCCAGTACTTC | CSVQGREYQETQYF
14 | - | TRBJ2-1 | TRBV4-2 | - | TGTGCCAACAGCACGGGACTCGTAGCTAATGAGCAGTTCTTC | CANSTGLVANEQFF
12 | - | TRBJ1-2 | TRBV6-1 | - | TGTGCCAGTCTACAGCGTAACTATGGCTACACCTTC | CASLQRNYGYTF
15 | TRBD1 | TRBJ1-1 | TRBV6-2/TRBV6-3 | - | TGTGCCAGCTGTTGGAGGATAGGGGGCAACACTGAAGCTTTCTTT | CASCWRIGGNTEAFF
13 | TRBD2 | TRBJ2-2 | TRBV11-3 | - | TGTACCAGTAGCCACGGGACTAGCGGGGTGCTGTTTTTT | CTSSHGTSGVLFF
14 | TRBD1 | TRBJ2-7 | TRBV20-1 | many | TGCAGTGCTAGTAGTGAGGGGACAGGCTACGAGCAGTACTTC | CSASSEGTGYEQYF
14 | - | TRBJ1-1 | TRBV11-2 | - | TGTGCCATCAGCTTCGGAAGTAAGGGCACTGAGCCTTTCTTT | CAISFGSKGTEPFF
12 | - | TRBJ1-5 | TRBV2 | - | TGTTCCAGCAACCAACGCAATCAGCCCCAGCATTTT | CSSNQRNQPQHF
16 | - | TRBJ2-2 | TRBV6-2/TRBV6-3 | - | TGTGCCAGCACCATAGGGTGGAGCAGGGACACCGTGGGGCTGTTTTTT | CASTIGWSRDTVGLFF
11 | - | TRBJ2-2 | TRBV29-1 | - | TGCTGCGTTCGTAAGACCGGGGAACTGTTTTTT | CCVRKTGELFF
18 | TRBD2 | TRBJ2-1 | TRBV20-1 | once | TGCAGTGCTGCAGATGGTACTAGCGGGAGAACGTGGGGCTATGAGCAGTTCTTC | CSAADGTSGRTWGYEQFF
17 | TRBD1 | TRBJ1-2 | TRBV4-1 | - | TGCGCCAGCAGCCAATCCCTACGTACGGACAGGGACTTTGGCTACACCTTC | CASSQSLRTDRDFGYTF
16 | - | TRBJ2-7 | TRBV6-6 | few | TGTGCCAGCAACTCGTACCGGGACCACAGCTCCTATGAGCAGTATTTC | CASNSYRDHSSYEQYF
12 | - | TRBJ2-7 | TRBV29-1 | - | TGCAGCGCCCTAGTGGGGTCCTACCAGCAGTACTTC | CSALVGSYQQYF
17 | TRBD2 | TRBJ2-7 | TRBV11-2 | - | TGCTCCAGCAGCCCGGGACTAGCGGGTACCTTGTCCTACGAGCAGTACTTC | CSSSPGLAGTLSYEQYF
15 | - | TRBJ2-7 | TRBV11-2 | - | TGTGTCACCAGCTCATCTCCGAGTCCCTCCTACGAGCAGTACTTC | CVTSSSPSPSYEQYF
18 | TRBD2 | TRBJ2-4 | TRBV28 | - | TGTGCCAGCAGTTTATTAGGACTAGCGGGATGTCCCAGAAACATTCAGTACTTC | CASSLLGLAGCPRNIQYF
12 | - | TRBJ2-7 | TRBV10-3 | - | TGTACCACTCAGGCGAATCCGGGTGAGCAGTACTTC | CTTQANPGEQYF